These 25 T cell receptor beta chains originate from one sample sequenced in a study of cytomegalovirus exposure and HLA in healthy donors. Generated by immunoSEQ multiplex PCR, the TCRdb table keeps only in-frame clones and is missing some. This sample carries 150,000 to 170,000 clones, roughly 84% of them seen once, and the ten largest clones take about 2.2%. The source material was PBMCs. The source of these receptors is a human donor in good health.

J is TRBJ1-2 and V is TRBV6-1; D might be TRBD1 (5 bases). Germline CDR1 MNHNS, CDR2 SASEGT. The CDR3 loop spans 15 amino acids. The V end lost 7 bases, the J end lost 8 bases, and 23 bases lay between the germline ends. The CDR3 DNA reads TGTGCCAGCACACAACCGACAGAGCCCTTTAGAGGCTACACCTTC. Translated: CASTQPTEPFRGYTF.

This chain's CDR3 is CASSSGGVEAFF. Written as DNA, the CDR3 is TGTGCCAGCAGTTCGGGGGGGGTGGAAGCTTTCTTT. The chain combines TRBV6-6 with TRBJ1-1; tentatively, D is TRBD1 (5 bases). The CDR3 runs 12 residues. CDR1 is MNHNY and CDR2 is SVGAGI in the germline V gene (reference sequence). V lost 4 bases and J 8 bases, leaving 11 bases between the germline ends.

The chain links TRBV6-6 to TRBJ2-2, with TRBD1 as a possible D gene (6 bases). Per germline, CDR1 MNHNY and CDR2 SVGAGI (reference sequence). Trimming left V 5 bases short and J 0 bases short, with 13 bases between. This CDR3 has 16 amino acids. The CDR3: CASSPPGTSNTGELFF. For the CDR3, the DNA is TGTGCCAGCAGTCCCCCCGGGACATCGAACACCGGGGAGCTGTTTTTT.

The sample holds one count of this clone. The chain uses TRBV29-1 and TRBJ1-2; TRBD1 agrees at 10 bases. This CDR3 is built from 13 residues. Trimming removed 7 bases from V and 4 bases from J; junction bases left unmatched: 6. Germline V CDR1 and CDR2: SQVTM, ANQGSEA. In DNA form, the CDR3 reads TGCAGCGCCGGGGACAGGGGAGCCTATGGCTACACCTTC. Translation gives CSAGDRGAYGYTF.

The chain combines TRBV7-8 with TRBJ1-1; 8 bases align to TRBD1. The CDR3 spans 13 residues. The germline CDR1 and CDR2 sequences are SGHVS and FQNEAQ. V lost 2 bases, J lost 4 bases, and 0 bases stayed unmatched. CDR3 in amino acids: CASSLQGATEAFF. As DNA, the CDR3 is TGTGCCAGCAGCTTACAGGGGGCCACTGAAGCTTTCTTT.

The chain links TRBV19 to TRBJ1-5; D unclear. The CDR3 is made up of 13 amino acids. CDR1 and CDR2 (germline): LNHDA, SQIVND (reference sequence). V lost 7 bases and J lost 2, with 9 bases in between. In DNA, the CDR3 is TGTGCCAGTACGATCGGAGGCAATCAGCCCCAGCATTTT. Translation gives CASTIGGNQPQHF.

The chain links TRBV28 to TRBJ1-2; D call uncertain. This CDR3 region has 14 residues. CDR1 and CDR2 (germline): MDHEN, SYDVKM. The V end lost 5 bases, the J end lost 4 bases, and 14 bases lay between the germline ends. CDR3: CASSTPPAGYGYTF. Here the CDR3 DNA reads TGTGCCAGCAGTACTCCCCCAGCGGGCTATGGCTACACCTTC.

This chain links TRBV6-5 with TRBJ2-4; TRBD2 aligns across 7 bases. Looked up from germline, CDR1 is MNHEY and CDR2 is SVGAGI. After removal of 4 bases from V and 7 bases from J, the junction contained 13 bases not matched to a gene. There are 16 residues in the CDR3. The CDR3 DNA reads TGTGCCAGCAGTTCTAGGGGCGGGAGCGGTGAGAACATTCAGTACTTC. Encoded protein: CASSSRGGSGENIQYF.

This chain joins TRBV5-1 and TRBJ2-1; TRBD2 matches at 12 bases. The J segment lost 6 bases and the V segment lost 4 bases, leaving 5 bases of the junction unmatched. The CDR3 is 15 residues long. Germline V gene lookup returns CDR1 SGHRS and CDR2 YFSETQ. DNA for the CDR3: TGCGCCAGCAGCGGGGGGACTAGCGGGTTCAATGAGCAGTTCTTC. The encoded protein is CASSGGTSGFNEQFF.

The table lists this clone with a few counts. This sample also contains other DNA sequences that code for the same CDR3. V and J are TRBV2 and TRBJ1-5; 7 positions agree with TRBD1. V shed 5 bases and J 1 base; nucleotides not matched to a gene: 2. The CDR3 is 14 amino acids. Germline CDR1 is SNHLY and CDR2 is FYNNEI. CDR3 protein: CASSLTGSNQPQHF. As DNA, the CDR3 is TGTGCCAGCAGTCTGACAGGGAGCAATCAGCCCCAGCATTTT.

This clone showed up just once. This rearrangement joins TRBV7-6 to TRBJ2-4, with 11 bases aligning to TRBD1. CDR3 length: 15 residues. Germline values: CDR1 SGHVS, CDR2 FNYEAQ. V shed 2 bases, J shed 5 bases, and the junction held 2 bases outside the gene matches. The CDR3 reads CASSLLGQGENIQYF. DNA of the CDR3: TGTGCCAGCAGCTTATTGGGACAGGGGGAAAACATTCAGTACTTC. Filled out from reference TRBV7-6 and TRBJ2-4, the complete variable domain reads GAGVSQSPRYKVTKRGQDVALRCDPISGHVSLYWYRQALGQGPEFLTYFNYEAQQDKSGLPNDRFSAERPEGSISTLTIQRTEQRDSAMYRCASSLLGQGENIQYFGAGTRLSVL.

This clone has more than one count but fewer than ten. This rearrangement joins TRBV27 to TRBJ1-2, with 7 bases lining up with TRBD1. Trimming took 6 bases from V and 7 from J; bases not matched to a gene: 5. The CDR3 length is 12 residues. The V gene's germline CDR1 is MNHEY and CDR2 SMNVEV (reference sequence). The DNA of the CDR3 is TGTGCCAGCAGAGGAGGGGGCAGTGGCTACACCTTC. Its protein product is CASRGGGSGYTF.

The V call is TRBV4-1, the J call TRBJ2-3; tentatively, D is TRBD2 (6 bases). The CDR3 sequence is 15 residues long. Germline loops: CDR1 MGHRA, CDR2 YSYEKL. With 4 bases removed from V and 3 bases from J, the gap between germline ends came to 14 bases. The CDR3 nucleotides read TGCGCCAGCAGCCTAAAAACACGGGAGACAGATACGCAGTATTTT. It specifies CASSLKTRETDTQYF.

This clone was detected only a few times. This chain joins TRBV11-2 and TRBJ2-1; TRBD2 aligns across 11 bases. Germline V gives CDR1 SGHAT, CDR2 FQNNGV. V gave up 4 bases and J gave up 8 bases; unmatched junction bases: 7. This CDR3 has 15 amino acids. CDR3 amino acids: CASSSIAGGPHEQFF. In nucleotides, the CDR3 is TGTGCCAGCAGCTCTATAGCGGGGGGGCCTCATGAGCAGTTCTTC.

CDR3 nucleotide sequence: TGTGCCAGCAGCTACCGGGACAGGGGTGGTGGCTACACCTTC. Translating it yields CASSYRDRGGGYTF. The gene calls are TRBV5-4 and TRBJ1-2; 10 positions agree with TRBD1. CDR3 size: 14 residues. From germline, CDR1 is SGHNT and CDR2 YYREEE (reference sequence). V shed 3 bases and J 7 bases; nucleotides not matched to a gene: 6.

This sequence joins TRBV18 and TRBJ2-1, with 10 bases matching TRBD2. Trimming took 5 bases from V and 6 from J; bases not matched to a gene: 10. Per germline, CDR1 KGHSH and CDR2 LQKENI. This CDR3 comprises 16 residues. The chain's CDR3 is CASSVVRQRGGNEQFF. The CDR3 DNA follows: TGTGCCAGCTCAGTAGTCCGCCAGCGGGGGGGCAATGAGCAGTTCTTC.

The chain carries TRBV27 and TRBJ2-6, with a weak D call TRBD1 (5 bases). The CDR3 length is 15 residues. CDR1 is MNHEY, CDR2 SMNVEV, per germline (reference sequence). Trimming took off 3 bases at V and 4 bases at J, with 10 bases between the two ends. The CDR3, as DNA: TGTGCCAGCAGTTTCCTTCAGGGCGGGGCCAACGTCCTGACTTTC. It is translated as CASSFLQGGANVLTF.

J is TRBJ2-5 and V is TRBV2; 7 bases match TRBD2. V dropped 0 bases and J dropped 7; count of bases not matched to a gene: 17. Germline-derived CDR1 and CDR2 are SNHLY and FYNNEI. The CDR3 is 18 residues long. The CDR3 DNA sequence: TGTGCCAGCAGTGAAGCGCCCCGGGGGAGGGAACGGGTCGGGACCCAGTACTTC. Encoded protein: CASSEAPRGRERVGTQYF.

V gene TRBV29-1 combines with J gene TRBJ1-1; possible D gene TRBD1, 5 bases. With 7 bases removed from V and 2 bases from J, the gap between germline ends came to 11 bases. The germline gives CDR1 SQVTM, CDR2 ANQGSEA. There are 12 residues in the CDR3. CDR3 sequence (DNA): TGCAGCGCCCTGACAGTAAACACTGAAGCTTTCTTT. Protein sequence: CSALTVNTEAFF.

This clone was observed once. The gene calls are TRBV7-2 and TRBJ1-1; TRBD1 is a possible D gene (5 bases). The CDR3 spans 12 residues. Germline assignment: CDR1 SGHTA and CDR2 FQGNSA. V was trimmed by 5 bases and J by 11 bases, leaving 15 bases between them. The CDR3 loop is CASSPRREGAFF. In DNA form, the CDR3 reads TGTGCCAGCAGCCCCCGACGGGAGGGGGCTTTCTTT.

This clone has just one count. V is TRBV5-4 and J is TRBJ2-3, with 12 bases that match TRBD2. Losses at the gene ends were 0 bases for V and 4 bases for J; bases not matched to a gene: 6. This CDR3 is built from 17 residues. Germline CDR1 and CDR2: SGHNT and YYREEE (reference sequence). The CDR3 loop reads CASSLAASGGASDTQYF. The CDR3 DNA reads TGTGCCAGCAGCTTGGCGGCTAGCGGGGGGGCATCAGATACGCAGTATTTT.

The sample holds a few counts of this clone. The rearrangement joins TRBV28 to TRBJ2-7, with TRBD1 identical over 8 bases. With 6 bases clipped from V and 1 base from J, the junction kept 5 bases outside the gene matches. In germline, CDR1 is MDHEN, CDR2 SYDVKM. The length of the CDR3 is 14 residues. CDR3 protein: CASRWTGPSYEQYF. The CDR3 DNA sequence: TGTGCCAGCAGGTGGACAGGGCCATCCTACGAGCAGTACTTC.

This chain connects TRBV5-8 to TRBJ2-7; 9 bases map to TRBD2. Germline V gene data show CDR1 as SGHTS and CDR2 as YDEGEE. Germline trimming cut 2 bases from V and 2 bases from J; bases unmatched to any gene: 8. The CDR3 is made up of 16 amino acids. CDR3 DNA sequence: TGTGCCAGCAGCTTTCGGGCGGGAGGGTATGCCTACGAGCAGTACTTC. This codes for CASSFRAGGYAYEQYF. Full variable domain (remainder filled in from reference TRBV5-8 and TRBJ2-7): EAGVTQSPTHLIKTRGQQATLRCSPISGHTSVYWYQQALGLGLQFLLWYDEGEERNRGNFPPRFSGRQFPNYSSELNVNALELEDSALYLCASSFRAGGYAYEQYFGPGTRLTVT.

CDR3 sequence: CASSQAEAKNTEAFF. As DNA, the CDR3 is TGCGCCAGCAGCCAAGCAGAGGCCAAGAACACTGAAGCTTTCTTT. This sequence joins TRBV4-3 and TRBJ1-1; D not certain. The CDR3 is 15 residues long. Germline V lookup: CDR1 LGHNA, CDR2 YSLEER. V was trimmed by 1 base and J by 1 base, leaving 10 bases between them.

This clone was seen only a few times. The chain recombines TRBV4-2 with TRBJ1-2, with 7 bases that match TRBD1. The CDR3 sequence is 12 residues long. Germline V gives CDR1 LGHNA, CDR2 YNFKEQ. Germline trimming cut 6 bases from V and 8 bases from J; bases unmatched to any gene: 6. The CDR3 DNA reads TGTGCCAGCAGGGAAACAGGGGTAGGCTACACCTTC. Encoded protein: CASRETGVGYTF.